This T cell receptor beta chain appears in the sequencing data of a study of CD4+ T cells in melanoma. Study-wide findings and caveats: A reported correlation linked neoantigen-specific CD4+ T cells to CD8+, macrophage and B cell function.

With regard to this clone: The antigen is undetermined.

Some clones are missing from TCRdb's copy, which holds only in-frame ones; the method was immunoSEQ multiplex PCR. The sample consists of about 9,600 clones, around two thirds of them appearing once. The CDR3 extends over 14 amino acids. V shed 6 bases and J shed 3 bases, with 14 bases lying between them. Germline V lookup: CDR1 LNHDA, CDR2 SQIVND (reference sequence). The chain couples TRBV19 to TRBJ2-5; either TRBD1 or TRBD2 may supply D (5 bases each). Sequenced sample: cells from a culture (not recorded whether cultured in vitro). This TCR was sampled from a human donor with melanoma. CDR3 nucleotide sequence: TGTGCCAGTAGGCTACCCGGGACGGAAGAGACCCAGTACTTC. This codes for CASRLPGTEETQYF.